The sample holds one count of the clone carrying this T cell receptor (beta chain). This CDR3 comprises 17 residues. Germline assignment: CDR1 LGHNA and CDR2 YNFKEQ. Unmatched junction bases numbered 10, after V lost 3 bases and J lost 3 bases. This record comes from a study of blood T cell repertoires in COVID-19. Study-wide background: Both acute and convalescent COVID-19 samples were obtained from the United States, Italy and Spain.

Generated by immunoSEQ multiplex PCR, the TCRdb table keeps only in-frame clones and is missing some. The sample includes fewer than 200,000 clones, approximately 90% of them seen just once. Sequencing input: peripheral blood. The chain recombines TRBV4-2 with TRBJ2-3, with 9 bases identical to TRBD1. The sequence came from a man between 35 and 55 years old with active or convalescent COVID-19. CDR3 sequence: CASSHVTGQGSTDTQYF. In DNA, the CDR3 is TGTGCCAGCAGCCACGTAACCGGACAGGGGAGTACAGATACGCAGTATTTT.